These 22 T cell receptor beta chains originate from one sample sequenced in a study of blood T cell repertoires in COVID-19. Only in-frame clones appear in the TCRdb table, and some are missing; sequencing was by immunoSEQ multiplex PCR. Of about 250,000 clones in the sample, around nine tenths were seen once. Sequencing used peripheral blood. These receptors all stem from a man older than 75 with acute or convalescent COVID-19.

The J gene is TRBJ1-5, the V gene TRBV5-6, with unresolved D. This CDR3 region has 14 residues. The germline V gene has CDR1 SGHDT and CDR2 YYEEEE. Trimming cost V 4 bases and J 7 bases, with 15 bases left between them. CDR3 residues: CASSGGGFGQPQHF. The CDR3 coding sequence is TGTGCCAGCAGCGGTGGCGGATTTGGGCAGCCCCAGCATTTT.

The rearrangement joins TRBV5-8 to TRBJ1-1; TRBD1 matches 11 bases. The CDR3 is 15 amino acids. From germline, CDR1 is SGHTS and CDR2 YDEGEE. The V and J ends lost 1 base and 10 bases, in that order; junction bases with no gene match: 9. In DNA form, the CDR3 reads TGTGCCAGCAGCTTGAAATTCGGACAGGGGGCGACAGCTTTCTTT. It codes for CASSLKFGQGATAFF.

The rearrangement joins TRBV5-5 to TRBJ2-7; 7 bases match TRBD2. The J segment lost 0 bases and the V segment lost 4 bases, leaving 7 bases of the junction unmatched. The CDR3 length is 15 residues. Looked up from germline, CDR1 is SGHKS and CDR2 is YYEKEE (reference sequence). The CDR3 here is CASSTTSEVSYEQYF. The CDR3 nucleotides read TGTGCCAGCAGCACTACTAGCGAAGTCTCCTACGAGCAGTACTTC.

The J gene is TRBJ1-4, the V gene TRBV11-2; D not resolved. The germline V and J ends were trimmed by 1 base and 4 bases, with 7 bases remaining between them. The CDR3 spans 14 residues. CDR1 SGHAT and CDR2 FQNNGV come from the germline V gene. CDR3 coding DNA: TGTGCCAGCAGCTTAGCGGGATATAATGAAAAACTGTTTTTT. This encodes CASSLAGYNEKLFF. Full variable domain (remainder filled in from reference TRBV11-2 and TRBJ1-4): EAGVAQSPRYKIIEKRQSVAFWCNPISGHATLYWYQQILGQGPKLLIQFQNNGVVDDSQLPKDRFSAERLKGVDSTLKIQPAKLEDSAVYLCASSLAGYNEKLFFGSGTQLSVL.

The rearrangement uses TRBV12-5 and TRBJ1-5; 8 bases fit TRBD1. The germline CDR1 and CDR2 sequences are LGHNT and FRNRAP. The V segment lost 1 base and the J segment 2 bases; nucleotides outside the gene matches: 4. The CDR3 is made up of 16 amino acids. CDR3: CASGLGQGARNQPQHF. In nucleotides, the CDR3 is TGTGCTAGTGGTTTGGGGCAGGGGGCTCGCAATCAGCCCCAGCATTTT.

The rearrangement links TRBV14 to TRBJ1-6, with a tentative D call TRBD1 (5 bases). Trimming shortened V by 0 bases and J by 4 bases, and 10 bases separated the two germline ends. Germline-derived CDR1 and CDR2 are SGHDN and FVKESK. The CDR3 contains 16 residues. CDR3 nucleotides: TGTGCCAGCAGCCAAGACCGCCCAGGGTATAATTCACCCCTCCACTTT. Its protein is CASSQDRPGYNSPLHF.

The rearrangement joins TRBV19 to TRBJ1-5, with D possibly matching TRBD1 (5 bases). Trimming took 3 bases from V and 7 from J, leaving 13 bases between them. The CDR3 totals 14 residues. Germline V lookup: CDR1 LNHDA, CDR2 SQIVND (reference sequence). This CDR3 reads CASSIMAGRQPQHF. The CDR3 DNA follows: TGTGCCAGTAGTATCATGGCAGGGCGGCAGCCCCAGCATTTT.

A single count supports this clone. The gene calls are TRBV15 and TRBJ2-3; D uncertain. The CDR3 contains 16 residues. Germline CDR1 and CDR2: LNHNV and YYDKDF (reference sequence). Trimming cost V 0 bases and J 4 bases, with 14 bases left between them. For the CDR3, the DNA is TGTGCCACCAGCAGAGATTTCGTAATGGGCGCAGATACGCAGTATTTT. Translated: CATSRDFVMGADTQYF.

The CDR3 nucleotides are TGTGCCAGCAGTTCTCCAGGGGGCGCATACATTCAGTACTTC. It codes for CASSSPGGAYIQYF. The chain couples TRBV6-5 to TRBJ2-4; 8 bases map to TRBD1. V gave up 4 bases and J gave up 8 bases; unmatched junction bases: 7. Germline CDR1 and CDR2: MNHEY and SVGAGI. The CDR3 spans 14 residues.

V gene TRBV7-2 combines with J gene TRBJ2-7; D perhaps matches TRBD2 (5 bases). Deletions cut 0 bases from V and 8 bases from J, with 23 bases between. There are 17 residues in the CDR3. Germline loops: CDR1 SGHTA, CDR2 FQGNSA. CDR3 region: CASSLARTGRVDLKQYF. The CDR3 DNA reads as TGTGCCAGCAGCTTAGCACGGACTGGAAGAGTGGATTTAAAGCAGTACTTC.

Concerning this clone itself: At the DNA level, this CDR3 is encoded by other sequences in the same sample as well. The CDR3 spells CASSLGQGDTGELFF. CDR3 DNA: TGTGCCAGCAGCTTGGGACAGGGGGACACCGGGGAGCTGTTTTTT. J is TRBJ2-2 and V is TRBV11-3; the match to TRBD1 covers 11 bases. From germline, CDR1 is SGHNT and CDR2 YENEEA. The CDR3 is 15 residues long. Unmatched junction bases numbered 0, after V lost 3 bases and J lost 3 bases. Full variable domain (outside the CDR3, taken from reference TRBV11-3 and TRBJ2-2): EAGVVQSPRYKIIEKKQPVAFWCNPISGHNTLYWYLQNLGQGPELLIRYENEEAVDDSQLPKDRFSAERLKGVDSTLKIQPAELGDSAVYLCASSLGQGDTGELFFGEGSRLTVL.

The rearrangement links TRBV9 to TRBJ2-1; 9 bases are shared with TRBD2. The CDR3 loop spans 17 amino acids. The germline CDR1 and CDR2 sequences are SGDLS and YYNGEE. The J segment lost 5 bases and the V segment lost 4 bases, leaving 13 bases of the junction unmatched. The CDR3 is CASSPRGSGSRNNEQFF. As DNA, the CDR3 is TGTGCCAGCAGCCCCCGGGGTAGCGGGAGTAGAAACAATGAGCAGTTCTTC.

The chain carries TRBV19 and TRBJ2-5; TRBD1 agrees at 10 bases. CDR1 is LNHDA and CDR2 is SQIVND in the germline V gene (reference sequence). The ends lost 5 bases at V and 5 bases at J; junction bases unmatched: 8. CDR3 size: 15 residues. As DNA, the CDR3 is TGTGCCAGTAGTTTTTCGGACAGGGGGAGGGAGACCCAGTACTTC. This codes for CASSFSDRGRETQYF.

J is TRBJ1-1 and V is TRBV29-1; 7 bases are shared with TRBD1. Unmatched junction bases numbered 6, after V lost 4 bases and J lost 4 bases. The CDR3 has 13 amino acids. In germline, CDR1 is SQVTM, CDR2 ANQGSEA. DNA of the CDR3: TGCAGCGTTGCCGAAGGGGGCCGCACTGAAGCTTTCTTT. Protein: CSVAEGGRTEAFF.

The rearrangement uses TRBV19 and TRBJ2-1, with 11 bases fitting TRBD2. With V trimmed by 4 bases and J by 5 bases, 7 bases remained unmatched. CDR1 and CDR2 (germline): LNHDA, SQIVND (reference sequence). This CDR3 is 16 amino acids long. CDR3 residues: CASSRLLAGEDNEQFF. The DNA for the CDR3 is TGTGCCAGTAGTAGGCTACTAGCGGGAGAGGACAATGAGCAGTTCTTC.

J is TRBJ2-1 and V is TRBV7-9, with 7 bases matching TRBD2. Germline values: CDR1 SEHNR, CDR2 FQNEAQ (reference sequence). V trimming: 5 bases; J trimming: 4 bases; junction bases outside the gene matches: 5. CDR3 length: 14 amino acids. CDR3 sequence reads: CASSLSGNYNEQFF. Written as DNA, the CDR3 is TGTGCCAGCAGCCTGAGCGGGAATTACAATGAGCAGTTCTTC.

CDR3 in amino acids: CASREGLSYYGYTF. Here the CDR3 DNA reads TGTGCCAGCAGAGAGGGACTCTCCTACTATGGCTACACCTTC. The rearrangement uses TRBV2 and TRBJ1-2, with D tentatively TRBD1 (5 bases). Trimming took off 6 bases at V and 3 bases at J, with 14 bases between the two ends. The CDR3 loop spans 14 amino acids. In germline, CDR1 is SNHLY, CDR2 FYNNEI. The full variable domain, rest sourced from reference TRBV2 and TRBJ1-2, is EPEVTQTPSHQVTQMGQEVILRCVPISNHLYFYWYRQILGQKVEFLVSFYNNEISEKSEIFDDQFSVERPDGSNFTLKIRSTKLEDSAMYFCASREGLSYYGYTFGSGTRLTVV.

This clone was seen ten or more times. The junction and the germline gene differ at one end; a read error may be behind it. The chain is built from TRBV4-3 and TRBJ2-1; 7 bases agree with TRBD2. The germline V gene encodes CDR1 LGHNA and CDR2 YSLEER. The CDR3 length is 15 residues. The CDR3 nucleotides are TGCGCCAGCAGCCAAGGGGGACTACCCTACGATGAGCAGTTCTTC. It encodes CASSQGGLPYDEQFF.

The genes are TRBV6-4 and TRBJ1-1; D not resolved. This CDR3 spans 15 amino acids. Germline CDR1 MRHNA, CDR2 SNTAGT. V was clipped by 6 bases and J by 0 bases, with 14 bases between them. The chain's CDR3 is CASRTEGGLNTEAFF. CDR3 bases: TGTGCCAGCAGGACCGAGGGTGGTTTGAACACTGAAGCTTTCTTT.

The gene calls are TRBV24-1 and TRBJ1-2; D is unresolved. Germline assignment: CDR1 KGHDR and CDR2 SFDVKD. V was shortened by 5 bases and J by 2 bases, with 8 bases between the two germline ends. The CDR3 consists of 13 residues. CDR3 DNA sequence: TGTGCCACCAGTGCAACAGACAACTATGGCTACACCTTC. Translating gives CATSATDNYGYTF.

This rearrangement joins TRBV6-4 to TRBJ2-1; 7 nucleotides line up with TRBD2. The CDR3 loop spans 15 amino acids. V shed 1 base and J 6 bases; nucleotides not matched to a gene: 6. The germline V gene encodes CDR1 MRHNA and CDR2 SNTAGT. The CDR3, as DNA: TGTGCCAGCAGTGACTTTGGCGGGAGTGGCAATGAGCAGTTCTTC. Its translation is CASSDFGGSGNEQFF.

The V call is TRBV7-3, the J call TRBJ2-2, with D maybe TRBD2 (5 bases). Trimming removed 4 bases at V and 6 bases at J, with 12 bases between. Germline CDR1 reads SGHTA; CDR2 reads FQGTGA. This CDR3 contains 14 residues. The CDR3 is CASSSMSGSGELFF. The CDR3 coding sequence is TGTGCCAGCAGCTCGATGTCGGGGTCCGGGGAGCTGTTTTTT.